This T cell receptor (beta chain) was identified in a study of blood T cell repertoires in COVID-19. Study as a whole: COVID-19 samples collected from the United States, Italy and Spain covered acute and convalescent phases.

Germline loops: CDR1 KGHDR, CDR2 SFDVKD. The CDR3 contains 14 residues. The V end lost 10 bases, the J end lost 7 bases, and 19 bases lay between the germline ends. The assay was immunoSEQ multiplex PCR, and TCRdb's table has in-frame clones only and misses some. Of over 350,000 clones in the sample, approximately 87% were seen once. Participants were aged about 18 to 89 years from about two dozen US areas. Which cohort a participant joined came from the clinical history participants gave. The chain links TRBV24-1 to TRBJ2-1; a possible D gene is TRBD2 (7 bases). The sample consisted of PBMCs or T cells enriched from blood (not recorded which). The clonotype comes from a woman aged 45-65 years who had recovered from COVID-19. Written as DNA, the CDR3 is TGTGCCACGAGCCCGCGGGGGCCGCGGAATGAGCAGTTCTTC. Translation: CATSPRGPRNEQFF.